This record concerns one TCR beta chain sequence. The antigen remains unidentified. Treatment: roughly 19 received Ad26.COV2.S at low or high dose, single or two shots; five or six received placebo; per-sample allocation not given. Vaccine and placebo recipients were sampled on day 63 after the first injection. This sample is part of a study of Ad26.COV2.S vaccination and SARS-CoV-2 variants. Overall study results and limits: From the TCR breadth and depth analyses, total T cell responses may have been underestimated.

Libraries were prepared by immunoSEQ multiplex PCR; TCRdb keeps only in-frame clonotypes and omits some of them. Of some 290,000 clones listed, approximately 80% are singletons. The sequence came from a person aged 18-60 years who received the Ad26.COV2.S COVID-19 vaccine or a placebo. Sequences were derived from peripheral blood, sampled in a trial of Ad26.COV2.S vaccine versus placebo.

CDR3 sequence (DNA): TGTGCCAGCGGGTTCGGGGGGAATGAGCAGTTCTTC. Translated: CASGFGGNEQFF. The chain couples TRBV6-1 to TRBJ2-1, with 7 bases matching TRBD2. The CDR3 is 12 amino acids. V was clipped by 8 bases and J by 7 bases; unmatched bases: 5. The germline V gene encodes CDR1 MNHNS and CDR2 SASEGT.